The 9 T cell receptor beta chains presented below share a single source sample, sequenced in a study of T cells in Graves' hyperthyroidism and ophthalmopathy. Template material for amplifying TCR beta CDR3 regions consisted of RNA transcripts. Using the HTBI primer set, a first-round RT-PCR was run on the TCR CDR3. TCRdb re-analysed the multiplex PCR reads in MiXCR, keeping a single row per CDR3 protein. The sample has fewer than 350,000 distinct CDR3 sequences; approximately 14% are singletons. Material: blood. Receptor source: a woman aged 40 to 55 with Graves' hyperthyroidism.

Only a few counts were recorded for this clonotype. This chain links TRBV14 with TRBJ2-1; no definite D call. Germline CDR1 and CDR2: SGHDN and FVKESK. The CDR3 spans 15 residues. Trimming took off 4 bases at V and 2 bases at J, with 12 bases between the two ends. The chain's CDR3 is CASSPHPTAYNEQFF. The CDR3 region has the DNA TGTGCCAGCAGCCCCCACCCCACAGCCTACAATGAGCAGTTCTTC. The full variable domain, rest sourced from reference TRBV14 and TRBJ2-1, is EAGVTQFPSHSVIEKGQTVTLRCDPISGHDNLYWYRRVMGKEIKFLLHFVKESKQDESGMPNNRFLAERTGGTYSTLKVQPAELEDSGVYFCASSPHPTAYNEQFFGPGTRLTVL.

This clonotype was observed many times. V and J are TRBV5-1 and TRBJ1-4; TRBD1 aligns across 10 bases. CDR3 length: 15 amino acids. J gave up 5 bases and V 0 bases, and 1 base lay outside the gene matches. CDR1 is SGHRS, CDR2 YFSETQ, per germline. CDR3: CASSLADRGNEKLFF. The CDR3 nucleotides read TGCGCCAGCAGCTTGGCGGACAGGGGGAATGAAAAACTGTTTTTT.

This clonotype was observed many times. V is TRBV3-1 and J is TRBJ1-4, with no clear D. Germline V lookup: CDR1 LGHDT, CDR2 YNNKEL (reference sequence). The CDR3 has 12 residues. V lost 3 bases to trimming and J lost 6 bases, with 5 bases between them. CDR3 protein: CASSQRDEKLFF. The CDR3, as DNA: TGTGCCAGCAGCCAGCGGGATGAAAAACTGTTTTTT.

This clonotype showed up many times. The DNA of the CDR3 is TGTGCCAGCAGCGCGAAGACAGGTTTCTACGAGCAGTACTTC. Translated: CASSAKTGFYEQYF. The V gene is TRBV7-8, the J gene TRBJ2-7, with a weak D call TRBD1 (6 bases). The germline gives CDR1 SGHVS, CDR2 FQNEAQ. Trimming pared 5 bases from V and 3 bases from J, leaving 14 bases between. The CDR3 loop spans 14 amino acids.

This clonotype appeared many times. The chain joins TRBV5-6 to TRBJ2-3, with a possible D match to TRBD1 (6 bases). The germline V and J ends were trimmed by 3 bases and 3 bases, with 20 bases remaining between them. Germline V gene data show CDR1 as SGHDT and CDR2 as YYEEEE. The CDR3 contains 17 residues. CDR3 nucleotides: TGTGCCAGCAGCTCAGGACAGACGAGGTTAGGGACAGATACGCAGTATTTT. Protein sequence: CASSSGQTRLGTDTQYF.

This clonotype has ten or more counts. The chain combines TRBV7-9 with TRBJ2-3, with 13 nucleotides matching TRBD2. Germline lookup yields CDR1 SEHNR and CDR2 FQNEAQ (reference sequence). The CDR3 is made up of 17 amino acids. The J segment lost 6 bases and the V segment lost 5 bases, leaving 11 bases of the junction unmatched. CDR3 bases: TGTGCCAGCAGCCCAACTAGCGGGAGGGCAAGGATGGATACGCAGTATTTT. Translating it yields CASSPTSGRARMDTQYF.

The chain employs TRBV20-1 and TRBJ2-3; no definite D call. The CDR3 runs 12 residues. Per the germline V gene, CDR1 is DFQATT and CDR2 is SNEGSKA (reference sequence). With 3 bases removed from V and 2 bases from J, the gap between germline ends came to 6 bases. The CDR3 sequence is CSARETTDTQYF. CDR3 nucleotides: TGCAGTGCTAGGGAAACCACAGATACGCAGTATTTT.

The table lists this clonotype with many counts. V and J are TRBV7-2 and TRBJ2-7, with D possibly TRBD1 on 6 matching bases. V gave up 4 bases and J gave up 4 bases, with 11 bases separating them. This CDR3 spans 13 amino acids. Germline CDR1 SGHTA, CDR2 FQGNSA. Here the CDR3 DNA reads TGTGCCAGCAGCTCCCTGGGGGCTTACGAGCAGTACTTC. It is translated as CASSSLGAYEQYF.

This clonotype was counted many times. This chain uses TRBV20-1 with TRBJ2-3; 14 bases align to TRBD2. Trimming cost V 6 bases and J 5 bases; bases outside gene matches: 10. The CDR3 is made up of 16 amino acids. CDR1 and CDR2 (germline): DFQATT, SNEGSKA (reference sequence). CDR3 in DNA: TGCAGTGCGTCCTCGGGGACTAGCGGGAGTTTAGATACGCAGTATTTT. Its protein is CSASSGTSGSLDTQYF.